This T cell receptor beta chain appears in the sequencing data of a study of CD8 T cells in Susac syndrome. Study-wide results and limits: Some 15 Susac-specific public clones were found in total CD8+ repertoires and 4 to 6 in CD8+ TEMRA repertoires.

V was cut by 2 bases and J by 4 bases, with 7 bases left in between. This CDR3 has 13 amino acids. Germline assignment: CDR1 SGHNT and CDR2 YYREEE (reference sequence). A remark on this clonotype: Its antigen remains unknown.

It was with random hexamers that about 0.45 to 1 ug RNA was reverse transcribed. Amplification of TCR beta CDR3 used immunoSEQ multiplex PCR across 54 Vbeta and 13 Jbeta. TCRdb analysed the immunoSEQ multiplex PCR reads with MiXCR anew, one entry per CDR3 protein. The top ten hold 0.75% of the sample, which has about 53,000 distinct CDR3 sequences, just under 95% seen once. The sequenced sample was CD8+ T cells from PBMCs. The chain combines TRBV5-4 with TRBJ2-1; D is unclear. The origin of this receptor is a human donor with Susac syndrome. The chain's CDR3 is CASSLRAYNEQFF. The DNA for the CDR3 is TGTGCCAGCAGCTTAAGAGCTTACAATGAGCAGTTCTTC.